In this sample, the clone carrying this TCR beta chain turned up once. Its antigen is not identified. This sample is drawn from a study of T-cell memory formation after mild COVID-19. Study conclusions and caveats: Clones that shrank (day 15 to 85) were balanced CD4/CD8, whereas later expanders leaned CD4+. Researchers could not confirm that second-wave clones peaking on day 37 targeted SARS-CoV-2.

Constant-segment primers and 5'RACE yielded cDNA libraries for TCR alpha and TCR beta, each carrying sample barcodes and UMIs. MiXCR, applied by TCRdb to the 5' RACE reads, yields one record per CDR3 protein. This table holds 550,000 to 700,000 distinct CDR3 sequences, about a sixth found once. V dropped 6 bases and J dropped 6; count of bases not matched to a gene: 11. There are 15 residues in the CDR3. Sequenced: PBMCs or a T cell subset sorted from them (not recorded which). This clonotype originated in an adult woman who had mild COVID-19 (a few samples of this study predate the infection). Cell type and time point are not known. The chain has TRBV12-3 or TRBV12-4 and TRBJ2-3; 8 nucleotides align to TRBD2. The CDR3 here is CASSVTGGPLDTQYF. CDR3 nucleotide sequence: TGTGCCAGCAGCGTTACGGGGGGGCCGCTGGATACGCAGTATTTT.